The rows below give T cell receptor beta chains drawn from one sample of a study of blood T cell repertoires in COVID-19. The data were produced by immunoSEQ multiplex PCR, yet TCRdb's version contains in-frame clones alone and is incomplete. This table holds fewer than 650,000 clones, 85% to 90% found once. Sequencing was carried out using peripheral blood. The receptor set was obtained from a woman between 45 and 60 years old with COVID-19, enrolled during active disease. Each CDR3 is given with its conserved first and last residue. The D gene is left open where the match is weak. Clone size appears in some rows only: once, few, many, or a class for an expanded clone.

TGCGCCAGCAGCTTCACCGGGACAGGGGGATCAGATACGCAGTATTTT CASSFTGTGGSDTQYF TRBV5-1 . TRBJ2-3 TRBD1
TGTGCCAGCAGCCAAGAGCGGCTGAACACCGGGGAGCTGTTTTTT CASSQERLNTGELFF TRBV3-1/TRBV3-2 . TRBJ2-2 .
TGTGCCAGCAGCCCAACAGGGACCTACGAGCAGTACTTC CASSPTGTYEQYF TRBV13 once TRBJ2-7 .
TGTGCTAGTGGTTTGGTACTCTCGGGACAGGGTCATCAGCCCCAGCATTTT CASGLVLSGQGHQPQHF TRBV12-5 . TRBJ1-5 TRBD1
TGTGCCAGCTCTCCCAACAGAGCTAACTATGGCTACACCTTC CASSPNRANYGYTF TRBV18 . TRBJ1-2 .
TGTGCCAGCAGTTACGCCCCGGGACAGGGGCGTGAGCAGTTCTTC CASSYAPGQGREQFF TRBV6-5 . TRBJ2-1 TRBD1
TGTGCCAGCTCACCACGAGGGAACGGTGGGGAGACCCAGTACTTC CASSPRGNGGETQYF TRBV18 . TRBJ2-5 .
TGTGCCAGCAGTCGAAAGACAGGGGGCAGCTATGGCTACACCTTC CASSRKTGGSYGYTF TRBV6-5 few TRBJ1-2 TRBD1
TGTGCCAGCAGCCAAGAAAGAATGTCGGCGGGGGGAAGGGACAATGAGCAGTTCTTC CASSQERMSAGGRDNEQFF TRBV14 . TRBJ2-1 TRBD2
TGTGCCAGCGGACAGGGGGAGAGGACTGAAGCTTTCTTT CASGQGERTEAFF TRBV25-1 . TRBJ1-1 TRBD1
TGTGCCAGCAGCTCGGCCGGACAGGGGTACAATGAGCAGTTCTTC CASSSAGQGYNEQFF TRBV7-2 . TRBJ2-1 TRBD1
TGTGCCAGCAGTTTATCAGGTCGACAGAGTGGCTACACCTTC CASSLSGRQSGYTF TRBV27 . TRBJ1-2 .
TGCAGTGGACAGGATAATTCACCCCTCCACTTT CSGQDNSPLHF TRBV20-1 . TRBJ1-6 .
TGTGCCAGCAGTCAGCGGGACAGGGGTTTAGATACGCAGTATTTT CASSQRDRGLDTQYF TRBV6-5 . TRBJ2-3 TRBD1
TGTGCCAGTAGTACCCGGACAGGGGACTACGAGCAGTACTTC CASSTRTGDYEQYF TRBV19 . TRBJ2-7 TRBD1
TGTGCCAGCTCACCTGGGCCAAATTCACCCCTCCACTTT CASSPGPNSPLHF TRBV18 . TRBJ1-6 .
TGCGCCAGCAGCCAAGGCAGCCTCCGGGGGAAAGAAAAACTGTTTTTT CASSQGSLRGKEKLFF TRBV4-1 few TRBJ1-4 .
TGCGCCAGCAGCTCCTCTGACAGCTCGGGTATGGGCTACACCTTC CASSSSDSSGMGYTF TRBV5-1 . TRBJ1-2 .
TGTGCCAGCAGTTTATACACCGAGGGGGACACTGAAGCTTTCTTT CASSLYTEGDTEAFF TRBV28 . TRBJ1-1 .
TGTGCCAGCAGCAAAGTTGATAGGGGAGGGACCCTCCACTTT CASSKVDRGGTLHF TRBV21-1 . TRBJ1-6 .
TGTGCCAGCAGCACAGACAGCCTCTATGGCTACACCTTC CASSTDSLYGYTF TRBV27 once TRBJ1-2 .
TGTGCCAGCAGCGTAGAGCTCACTCGAGGGCGGGGGGCGAACAATGAGCAGTTCTTC CASSVELTRGRGANNEQFF TRBV9 . TRBJ2-1 TRBD2
TGTGCCAGCAGTCAACTAGCGGGGGCCAATGAGCAGTTCTTC CASSQLAGANEQFF TRBV28 . TRBJ2-1 TRBD2
TGTGCCAGCTCCCGCCAGTACACTGAAGCTTTCTTT CASSRQYTEAFF TRBV12-3/TRBV12-4 . TRBJ1-1 .
TGTGCCAGCAGCTTGACCACGGGAGAGACCCAGTACTTC CASSLTTGETQYF TRBV5-8 . TRBJ2-5 .
TGTGCCAGCAGCTTAAGGCCTAGCGGGGCCCTGGATGGTGCCGAGCAGTACTTC CASSLRPSGALDGAEQYF TRBV7-3 . TRBJ2-7 TRBD2
TGTGCCAGCGGTTATGGGGCAAATTCACCCCTCCACTTT CASGYGANSPLHF TRBV7-3 . TRBJ1-6 .
TGTGCCAGCAGTTTATCCCACGAGGGTAATGGCTACACCTTC CASSLSHEGNGYTF TRBV27 . TRBJ1-2 .
TGTGCCAGCAGTCCCTCCGGGGGACTTCATGGCTACACCTTC CASSPSGGLHGYTF TRBV28 . TRBJ1-2 .
TGTGCCAGCATACGTAGCGGGCCTCGGACCGGGGAGCTGTTTTTT CASIRSGPRTGELFF TRBV18 . TRBJ2-2 TRBD2
TGTGCCAGCACCCCCTCGTCGGGGGATGAGCAGTTCTTC CASTPSSGDEQFF TRBV6-5 . TRBJ2-1 .
TGTGCCAGTAGTATAGCAGGGGAGCTCGGCTATGGCTACACCTTC CASSIAGELGYGYTF TRBV19 . TRBJ1-2 .
TGCGCCAGCAGTTCCGACCGGCCTAGAGCGGGCTATGGCTACACCTTC CASSSDRPRAGYGYTF TRBV5-1 . TRBJ1-2 .
TGTGCCAGCAGCGTAGGCCCTCCGGGACAGTTAAACATTCAGTACTTC CASSVGPPGQLNIQYF TRBV9 . TRBJ2-4 TRBD1
TGTGCCAGCAGTTTATCGCAGCCCCAGCATTTT CASSLSQPQHF TRBV28 . TRBJ1-5 .
TGCAGCGTGGGGGGGGATATAGCCAAAAACATTCAGTACTTC CSVGGDIAKNIQYF TRBV29-1 . TRBJ2-4 TRBD2
TGTGCCAGCAGCCCCAGGGTTTACGAGCAGTACTTC CASSPRVYEQYF TRBV28 . TRBJ2-7 .
TGTGCCACGAGAGACCAGGACATCTTCAATGAGCAGTTCTTC CATRDQDIFNEQFF TRBV10-3 . TRBJ2-1 .
TGTGCCAGCAGCCAAGTTGGCGAGACCCAGTACTTC CASSQVGETQYF TRBV14 . TRBJ2-5 .
TGCGCCAGCAGCTTAGGCGGGGGGACTGAAGCTTTCTTT CASSLGGGTEAFF TRBV5-1 . TRBJ1-1 .
TGTGCCAGCAGCCGGACTAGCGATGGGGGCGGGGAGCTGTTTTTT CASSRTSDGGGELFF TRBV4-2 . TRBJ2-2 TRBD2